The T cell receptor (beta chain) under discussion was sequenced for a study of T cell repertoires in cytomegalovirus infection. General study points: Predominance within the ex vivo response was attributable to HLA-C-restricted CMV-specific TCR beta clonotypes.

Germline assignment: CDR1 SGHRS and CDR2 YFSETQ. V lost 4 bases and J 4 bases, leaving 20 bases between the germline ends. The CDR3 is made up of 16 amino acids. TCRdb re-called the reads through MiXCR, storing one row per CDR3 protein. Here the sample spans under 90,000 distinct CDR3 sequences, 20% to 25% being singletons. As concerns this clonotype: What it recognizes is unknown.

This sequence was found in a human donor in good health (CMV status not recorded). Some clones in this sample may be carry-over from other donors' samples. The chain recombines TRBV5-1 with TRBJ1-1; the D gene is possibly TRBD1 (6 bases). The sequencing input was PBMCs, sequenced either directly or after in vitro stimulation (not recorded which). The DNA of the CDR3 is TGCGCCAGCAGCCCGAGGTCGGGGGCTTTGGGCACTGAAGCTTTCTTT. It is translated as CASSPRSGALGTEAFF.